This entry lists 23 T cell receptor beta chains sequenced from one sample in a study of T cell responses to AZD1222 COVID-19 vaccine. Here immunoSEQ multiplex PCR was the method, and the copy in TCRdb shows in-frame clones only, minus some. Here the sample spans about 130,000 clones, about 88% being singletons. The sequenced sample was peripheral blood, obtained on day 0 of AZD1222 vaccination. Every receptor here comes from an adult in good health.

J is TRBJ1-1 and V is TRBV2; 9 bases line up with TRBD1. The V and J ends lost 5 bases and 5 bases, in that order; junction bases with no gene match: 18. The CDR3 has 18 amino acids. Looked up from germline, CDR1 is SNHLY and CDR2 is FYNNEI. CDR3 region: CASSLNPLGTGHSTEAFF. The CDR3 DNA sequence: TGTGCCAGCAGTTTAAACCCCCTAGGGACAGGGCATTCGACTGAAGCTTTCTTT.

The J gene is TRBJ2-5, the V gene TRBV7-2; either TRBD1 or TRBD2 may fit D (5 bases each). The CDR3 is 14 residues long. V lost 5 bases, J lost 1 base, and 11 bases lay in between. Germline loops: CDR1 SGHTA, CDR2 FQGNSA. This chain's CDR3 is CASSPGRVQETQYF. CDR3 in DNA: TGTGCCAGCAGCCCGGGACGAGTCCAAGAGACCCAGTACTTC.

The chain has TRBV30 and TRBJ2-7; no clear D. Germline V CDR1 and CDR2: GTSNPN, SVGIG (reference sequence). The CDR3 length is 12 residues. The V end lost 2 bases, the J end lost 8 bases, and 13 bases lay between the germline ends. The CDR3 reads CAWSSLDPKQYF. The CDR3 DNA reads TGTGCCTGGAGTTCGTTAGATCCCAAGCAGTACTTC.

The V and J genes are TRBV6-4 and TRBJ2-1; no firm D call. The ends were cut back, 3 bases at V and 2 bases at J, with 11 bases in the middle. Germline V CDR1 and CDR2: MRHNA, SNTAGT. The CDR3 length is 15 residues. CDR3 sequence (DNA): TGTGCCAGCAGTGAGCTGCCGAGCCCCTACAATGAGCAGTTCTTC. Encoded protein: CASSELPSPYNEQFF.

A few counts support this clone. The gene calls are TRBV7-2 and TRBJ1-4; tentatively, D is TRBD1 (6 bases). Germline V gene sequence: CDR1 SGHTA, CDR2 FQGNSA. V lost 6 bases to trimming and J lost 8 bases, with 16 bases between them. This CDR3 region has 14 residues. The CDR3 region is CASRGAGDREKLFF. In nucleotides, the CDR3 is TGTGCCAGCAGAGGCGCAGGGGATAGGGAAAAACTGTTTTTT.

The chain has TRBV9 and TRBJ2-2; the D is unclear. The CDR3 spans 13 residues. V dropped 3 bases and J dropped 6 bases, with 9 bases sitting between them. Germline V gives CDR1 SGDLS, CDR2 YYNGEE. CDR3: CASSADLSGELFF. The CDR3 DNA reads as TGTGCCAGCAGCGCAGACCTGTCCGGGGAGCTGTTTTTT.

The DNA for the CDR3 is TGTGCCAGCAGGGCCGGGACAGGGAATTCACCCCTCCACTTT. It encodes CASRAGTGNSPLHF. The chain carries TRBV6-5 and TRBJ1-6; 9 bases align to TRBD1. The CDR3 loop spans 14 amino acids. V lost 6 bases and J lost 7; bases outside the gene matches: 4. Germline lookup yields CDR1 MNHEY and CDR2 SVGAGI.

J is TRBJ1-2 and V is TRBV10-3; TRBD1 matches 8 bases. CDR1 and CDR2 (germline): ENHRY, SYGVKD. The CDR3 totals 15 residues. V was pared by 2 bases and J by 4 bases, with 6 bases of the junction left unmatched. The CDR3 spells CAISEPTGVSYGYTF. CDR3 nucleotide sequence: TGTGCCATCAGTGAGCCGACAGGGGTCAGCTATGGCTACACCTTC.

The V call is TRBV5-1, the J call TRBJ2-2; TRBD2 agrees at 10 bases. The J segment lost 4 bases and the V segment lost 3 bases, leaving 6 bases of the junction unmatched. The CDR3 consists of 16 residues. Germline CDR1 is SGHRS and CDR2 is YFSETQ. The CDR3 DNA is TGCGCCAGCAGCTCGACTAGCGGGTATGTCACCGGGGAGCTGTTTTTT. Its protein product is CASSSTSGYVTGELFF.

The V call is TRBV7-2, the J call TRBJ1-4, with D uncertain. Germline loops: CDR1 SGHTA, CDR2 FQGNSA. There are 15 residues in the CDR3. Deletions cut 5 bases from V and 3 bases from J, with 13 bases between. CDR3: CASSPYTSSNEKLFF. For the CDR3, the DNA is TGTGCCAGCAGCCCCTACACGAGTTCTAATGAAAAACTGTTTTTT.

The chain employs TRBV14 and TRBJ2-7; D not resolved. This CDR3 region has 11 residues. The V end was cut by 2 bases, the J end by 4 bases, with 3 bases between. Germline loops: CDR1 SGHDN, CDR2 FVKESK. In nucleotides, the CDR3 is TGTGCCAGCAGCCAACTATACGAGCAGTACTTC. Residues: CASSQLYEQYF.

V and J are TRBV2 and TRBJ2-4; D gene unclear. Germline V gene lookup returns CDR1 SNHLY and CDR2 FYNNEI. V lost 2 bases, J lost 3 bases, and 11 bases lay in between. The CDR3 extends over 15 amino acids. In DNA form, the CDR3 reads TGTGCCAGCAGTGAATCGACAATTATCAAAAACATTCAGTACTTC. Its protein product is CASSESTIIKNIQYF. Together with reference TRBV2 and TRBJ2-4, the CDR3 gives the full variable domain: EPEVTQTPSHQVTQMGQEVILRCVPISNHLYFYWYRQILGQKVEFLVSFYNNEISEKSEIFDDQFSVERPDGSNFTLKIRSTKLEDSAMYFCASSESTIIKNIQYFGAGTRLSVL.

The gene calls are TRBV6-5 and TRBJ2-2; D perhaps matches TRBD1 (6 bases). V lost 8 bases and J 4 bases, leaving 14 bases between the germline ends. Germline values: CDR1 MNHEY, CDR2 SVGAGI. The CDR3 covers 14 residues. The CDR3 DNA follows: TGTGCCAGCGGGCGACAGGTTGGCACCGGGGAGCTGTTTTTT. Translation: CASGRQVGTGELFF.

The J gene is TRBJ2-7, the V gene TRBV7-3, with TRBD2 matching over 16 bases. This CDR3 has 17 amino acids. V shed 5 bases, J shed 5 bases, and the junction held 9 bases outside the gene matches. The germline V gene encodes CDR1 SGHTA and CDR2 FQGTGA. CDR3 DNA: TGTGCCAGCAGCCCCTCAGGGACTAGCGGGGGGGCCCACGAGCAGTACTTC. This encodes CASSPSGTSGGAHEQYF.

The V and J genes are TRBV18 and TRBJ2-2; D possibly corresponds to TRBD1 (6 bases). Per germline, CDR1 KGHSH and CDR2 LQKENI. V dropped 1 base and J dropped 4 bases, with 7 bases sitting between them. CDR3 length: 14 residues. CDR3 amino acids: CASSPLRGTGELFF. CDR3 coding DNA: TGTGCCAGCTCACCACTCAGGGGCACCGGGGAGCTGTTTTTT.

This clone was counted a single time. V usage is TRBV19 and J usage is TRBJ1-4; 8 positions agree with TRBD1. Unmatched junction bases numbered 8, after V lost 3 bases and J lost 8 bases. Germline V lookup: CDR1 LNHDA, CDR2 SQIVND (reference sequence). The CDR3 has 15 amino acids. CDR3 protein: CASSIYGTGGEKLFF. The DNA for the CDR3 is TGTGCCAGTAGTATTTATGGGACAGGCGGGGAAAAACTGTTTTTT.

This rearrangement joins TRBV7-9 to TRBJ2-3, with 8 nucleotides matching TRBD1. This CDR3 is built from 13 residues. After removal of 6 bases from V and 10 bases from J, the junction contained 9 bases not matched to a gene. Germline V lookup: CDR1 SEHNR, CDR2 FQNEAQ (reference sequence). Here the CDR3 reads CASRYIQGDSQYF. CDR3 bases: TGTGCCAGCAGATACATACAGGGGGACTCGCAGTATTTT.

CDR3 amino acids: CASSLASGGETQYF. The CDR3 DNA sequence: TGCGCCAGCAGCTTGGCTAGCGGCGGGGAGACCCAGTACTTC. The rearrangement uses TRBV5-1 and TRBJ2-5; the match to TRBD2 covers 7 bases. V dropped 0 bases and J dropped 5; count of bases not matched to a gene: 4. Germline V CDR1 and CDR2: SGHRS, YFSETQ. This CDR3 region has 14 residues.

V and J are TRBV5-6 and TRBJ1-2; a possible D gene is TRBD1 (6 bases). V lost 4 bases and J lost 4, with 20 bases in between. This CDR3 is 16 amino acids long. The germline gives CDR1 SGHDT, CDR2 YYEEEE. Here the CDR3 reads CASSHVTQGRGYGYTF. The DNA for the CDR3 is TGTGCCAGCAGCCATGTCACCCAGGGGCGGGGCTATGGCTACACCTTC.

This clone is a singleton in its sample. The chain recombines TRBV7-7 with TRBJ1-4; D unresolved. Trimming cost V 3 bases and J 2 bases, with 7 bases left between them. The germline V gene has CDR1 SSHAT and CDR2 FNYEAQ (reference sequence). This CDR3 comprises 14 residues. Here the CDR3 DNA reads TGTGCCAGCAGCTTGCAGGTTACTAATGAAAAACTGTTTTTT. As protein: CASSLQVTNEKLFF.

The CDR3 region is CASSPGATGQPQHF. DNA of the CDR3: TGTGCCAGTTCTCCTGGGGCTACAGGTCAGCCCCAGCATTTT. The chain carries TRBV19 and TRBJ1-5; weak D call: TRBD1 (5 bases). Trimming took 8 bases from V and 6 from J, leaving 17 bases between them. The CDR3 extends over 14 amino acids. Per germline, CDR1 LNHDA and CDR2 SQIVND (reference sequence).

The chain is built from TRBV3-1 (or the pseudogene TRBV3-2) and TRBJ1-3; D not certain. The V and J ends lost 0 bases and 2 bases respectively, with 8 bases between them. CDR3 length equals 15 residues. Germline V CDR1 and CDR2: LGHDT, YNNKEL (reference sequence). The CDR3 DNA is TGTGCCAGCAGCCAAGATCAGCCCGCTGGAAACACCATATATTTT. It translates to CASSQDQPAGNTIYF.

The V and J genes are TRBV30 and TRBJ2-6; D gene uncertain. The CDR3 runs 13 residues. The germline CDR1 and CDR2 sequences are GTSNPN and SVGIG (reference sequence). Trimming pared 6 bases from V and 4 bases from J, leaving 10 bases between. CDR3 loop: CACSTTGANVLTF. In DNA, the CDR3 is TGTGCCTGCTCGACAACCGGGGCCAACGTCCTGACTTTC.